A single sample is the source of the 17 T cell receptor beta chains below, sequenced in a study of shared clonotypes between healthy human individuals. Data came from immunoSEQ multiplex PCR; TCRdb stores just in-frame clones and leaves some out. The table has millions of clones, more than 80% seen once. The specimen sequenced was naive CD4+ T cells from PBMCs. As for subset: CD45RA+ positively selected. All receptors derive from a man between 18 and 35 years old in good health. Some clones in this sample may be carry-over from other donors' samples.

In the case of this clone: Other DNA sequences within the sample encode an identical CDR3. This chain links TRBV6-6 with TRBJ2-3, with D possibly TRBD2 on 5 matching bases. Germline loops: CDR1 MNHNY, CDR2 SVGAGI (reference sequence). V dropped 0 bases and J dropped 5 bases, with 6 bases sitting between them. The CDR3 runs to 13 residues. The CDR3 DNA reads as TGTGCCAGCAGTTACTCGAGCGGAGATACGCAGTATTTT. This sequence encodes CASSYSSGDTQYF.

V and J are TRBV5-1 and TRBJ1-2; no clear D gene. The CDR3 is made up of 14 amino acids. Germline V gene sequence: CDR1 SGHRS, CDR2 YFSETQ. V was shortened by 0 bases and J by 8 bases, with 14 bases between the two germline ends. The CDR3 is CASSLERTGLGYTF. The CDR3, as DNA: TGCGCCAGCAGCTTGGAACGGACGGGTCTAGGCTACACCTTC.

The chain employs TRBV13 and TRBJ1-2; 9 nucleotides line up with TRBD1. CDR1 is PRHDT, CDR2 FYEKMQ, per germline (reference sequence). CDR3 length: 15 residues. Losses at the gene ends were 5 bases for V and 6 bases for J; bases not matched to a gene: 10. CDR3 DNA sequence: TGTGCCAGCAGCACCCGGGACAGGGTAAGGAATGGCTACACCTTC. It codes for CASSTRDRVRNGYTF.

A word on this clone: The same CDR3 is also encoded by other DNA sequences in this sample. The chain links TRBV18 to TRBJ2-4, with D possibly TRBD1 on 5 matching bases. V lost 0 bases and J 0 bases, leaving 9 bases between the germline ends. This CDR3 contains 16 residues. Germline values: CDR1 KGHSH, CDR2 LQKENI. The CDR3 loop is CASSPPGALAKNIQYF. CDR3 DNA sequence: TGTGCCAGCTCACCACCAGGGGCACTAGCCAAAAACATTCAGTACTTC.

The chain combines TRBV2 with TRBJ1-4; TRBD1 matches 7 bases. The CDR3 consists of 12 residues. Per germline, CDR1 SNHLY and CDR2 FYNNEI. Germline trimming cut 11 bases from V and 9 bases from J; bases unmatched to any gene: 9. The CDR3 DNA follows: TGTGCCGGGAACGACAGGGATCAAAAACTGTTTTTT. It encodes CAGNDRDQKLFF.

For this clone: Other DNA variants within this sample encode the same CDR3. The V and J genes are TRBV19 and TRBJ1-5, with D hard to call. The CDR3 length is 14 residues. Germline CDR1 is LNHDA and CDR2 is SQIVND (reference sequence). Between the trimmed V and J ends, which lost 3 bases and 0 bases, there was a span of 6 bases. CDR3 region: CASSIHGSNQPQHF. The DNA for the CDR3 is TGTGCCAGTAGTATTCATGGTAGCAATCAGCCCCAGCATTTT.

The genes are TRBV7-2 and TRBJ2-3; D remains unclear. Trimming removed 3 bases at V and 6 bases at J, with 7 bases between. There are 12 residues in the CDR3. CDR1 and CDR2 (germline): SGHTA, FQGNSA. The CDR3, as DNA: TGTGCCAGCAGCTTTATTGAGGATACGCAGTATTTT. Amino acids: CASSFIEDTQYF.

DNA for the CDR3: TGTGCCAGCAGCCACGGGACGGACACATCGTTCGAGCAGTACTTC. Its translation: CASSHGTDTSFEQYF. The chain has TRBV5-4 and TRBJ2-7; D is perhaps TRBD1 or TRBD2 (5 bases each). Germline CDR1 is SGHNT and CDR2 is YYREEE (reference sequence). The length of the CDR3 is 15 residues. Between the trimmed V and J ends, which lost 4 bases and 6 bases, there was a span of 20 bases.

As to this clone: This CDR3 is also generated by other DNA sequences in the sample. This sequence joins TRBV5-1 and TRBJ1-2, with 10 bases matching TRBD1. The CDR3 consists of 13 residues. The V segment lost 5 bases and the J segment 6 bases; nucleotides outside the gene matches: 4. Germline assignment: CDR1 SGHRS and CDR2 YFSETQ. The CDR3 is CASSQGTGDGYTF. CDR3 bases: TGCGCCAGCAGTCAAGGGACAGGGGATGGCTACACCTTC.

The genes are TRBV28 and TRBJ1-1; D is ambiguous. CDR1 is MDHEN, CDR2 SYDVKM, per germline. This CDR3 region has 13 residues. V lost 1 base and J 10 bases, leaving 13 bases between the germline ends. In nucleotides, the CDR3 is TGTGCCAGCAGTTTATTACGGGGATTAGGAGCTTTCTTT. Translating gives CASSLLRGLGAFF.

As for this clone: This specimen includes other DNA sequences encoding the same CDR3. The chain's CDR3 is CAWSPGYGYTF. The CDR3 region has the DNA TGTGCCTGGAGCCCCGGATATGGCTACACCTTC. This chain uses TRBV30 with TRBJ1-2, with no clear D. Between the trimmed V and J ends, which lost 3 bases and 5 bases, there was a span of 7 bases. The CDR3 is 11 residues long. Germline CDR1 is GTSNPN and CDR2 is SVGIG (reference sequence).

This clone was observed once. The chain couples TRBV30 to TRBJ2-3; TRBD2 matches at 9 bases. Germline V gene data show CDR1 as GTSNPN and CDR2 as SVGIG (reference sequence). CDR3 size: 16 residues. V trimming: 1 base; J trimming: 1 base; junction bases outside the gene matches: 6. The CDR3 nucleotides read TGTGCCTGGAGTGCTTATAGCGGGAGCGGCACAGATACGCAGTATTTT. As protein: CAWSAYSGSGTDTQYF.

The chain joins TRBV4-1 to TRBJ2-3, with 13 bases identical to TRBD2. This CDR3 has 19 amino acids. Germline V gene lookup returns CDR1 MGHRA and CDR2 YSYEKL. V was clipped by 3 bases and J by 7 bases; unmatched bases: 16. The CDR3 here is CASSQGLAGPLHSSYTQYF. In DNA, the CDR3 is TGCGCCAGCAGCCAGGGACTAGCGGGGCCCTTGCACTCCTCATATACGCAGTATTTT.

This rearrangement joins TRBV18 to TRBJ2-3; TRBD2 agrees at 8 bases. The V gene end was trimmed by 10 bases and the J gene end by 3 bases; junction bases not matched to a gene: 6. The CDR3 is 13 residues long. The germline V gene encodes CDR1 KGHSH and CDR2 LQKENI. The CDR3 DNA reads TGTGCCACCCCGGGGGGGCAAACAGATACGCAGTATTTT. Translating it yields CATPGGQTDTQYF.

CDR3: CASSFLSPPYEQYF. The CDR3 coding sequence is TGTGCCAGCAGTTTTCTGTCTCCCCCCTACGAGCAGTACTTC. The V and J genes are TRBV28 and TRBJ2-7; no clear D. Trimming took off 3 bases at V and 2 bases at J, with 11 bases between the two ends. Germline values: CDR1 MDHEN, CDR2 SYDVKM. The CDR3 is 14 amino acids.

A note on this clone: Other nucleotide sequences from this sample produce the same CDR3. V usage is TRBV2 and J usage is TRBJ2-7, with 7 bases that match TRBD2. V shed 2 bases and J 3 bases; nucleotides not matched to a gene: 4. Germline values: CDR1 SNHLY, CDR2 FYNNEI. The CDR3 spans 14 residues. The CDR3 loop reads CASSEQGEGYEQYF. The CDR3 nucleotides read TGTGCCAGCAGTGAACAAGGGGAGGGCTACGAGCAGTACTTC.

The V and J genes are TRBV18 and TRBJ2-7; 7 bases line up with TRBD2. CDR1 KGHSH and CDR2 LQKENI come from the germline V gene. The CDR3 spans 14 residues. V trimming: 1 base; J trimming: 3 bases; junction bases outside the gene matches: 3. The CDR3 here is CASSPLGTNYEQYF. DNA of the CDR3: TGTGCCAGCTCACCACTGGGGACTAACTACGAGCAGTACTTC. The variable domain in full, completed from reference TRBV18 and TRBJ2-7, reads NAGVMQNPRHLVRRRGQEARLRCSPMKGHSHVYWYRQLPEEGLKFMVYLQKENIIDESGMPKERFSAEFPKEGPSILRIQQVVRGDSAAYFCASSPLGTNYEQYFGPGTRLTVT.